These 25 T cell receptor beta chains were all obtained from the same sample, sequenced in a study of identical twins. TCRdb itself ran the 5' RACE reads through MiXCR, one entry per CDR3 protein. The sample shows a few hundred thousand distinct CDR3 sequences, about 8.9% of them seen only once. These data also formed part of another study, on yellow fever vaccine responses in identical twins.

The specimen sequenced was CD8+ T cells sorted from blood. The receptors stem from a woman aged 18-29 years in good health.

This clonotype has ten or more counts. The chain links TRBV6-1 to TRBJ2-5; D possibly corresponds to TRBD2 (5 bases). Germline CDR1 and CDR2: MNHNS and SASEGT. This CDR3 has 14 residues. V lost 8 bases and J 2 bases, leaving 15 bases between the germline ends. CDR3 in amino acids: CASAEDPGQETQYF. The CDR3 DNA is TGTGCCAGCGCCGAGGATCCGGGACAAGAGACCCAGTACTTC.

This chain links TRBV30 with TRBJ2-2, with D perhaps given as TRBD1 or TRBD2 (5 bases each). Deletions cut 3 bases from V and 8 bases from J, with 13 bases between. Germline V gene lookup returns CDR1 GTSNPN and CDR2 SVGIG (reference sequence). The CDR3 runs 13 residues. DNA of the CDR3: TGTGCCTGGAGAGTCATGGGGGAGGGGGAGCTGTTTTTT. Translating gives CAWRVMGEGELFF.

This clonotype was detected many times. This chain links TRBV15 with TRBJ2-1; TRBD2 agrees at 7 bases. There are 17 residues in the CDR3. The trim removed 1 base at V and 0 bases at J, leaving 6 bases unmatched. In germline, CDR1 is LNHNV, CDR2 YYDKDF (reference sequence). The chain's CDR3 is CATSRASGESSYNEQFF. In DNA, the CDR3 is TGTGCCACCAGCAGAGCGAGCGGGGAGAGCTCCTACAATGAGCAGTTCTTC.

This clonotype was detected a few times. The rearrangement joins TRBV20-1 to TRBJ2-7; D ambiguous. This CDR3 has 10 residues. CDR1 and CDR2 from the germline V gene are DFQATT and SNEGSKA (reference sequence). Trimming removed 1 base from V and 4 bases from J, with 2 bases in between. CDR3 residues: CSARGYEQYF. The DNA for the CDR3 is TGCAGTGCTAGAGGTTACGAGCAGTACTTC.

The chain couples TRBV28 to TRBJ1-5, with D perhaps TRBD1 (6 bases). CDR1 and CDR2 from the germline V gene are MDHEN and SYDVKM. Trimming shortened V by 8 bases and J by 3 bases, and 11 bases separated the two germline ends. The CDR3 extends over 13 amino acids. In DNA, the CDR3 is TGTGCCAGCCGAGGACAGACCAATCAGCCCCAGCATTTT. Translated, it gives CASRGQTNQPQHF.

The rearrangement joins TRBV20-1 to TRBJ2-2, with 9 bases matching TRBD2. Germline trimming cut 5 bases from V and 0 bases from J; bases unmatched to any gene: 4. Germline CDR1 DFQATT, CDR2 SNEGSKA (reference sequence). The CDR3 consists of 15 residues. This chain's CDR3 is CSARGLATNTGELFF. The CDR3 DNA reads TGCAGTGCTCGTGGACTAGCGACGAACACCGGGGAGCTGTTTTTT.

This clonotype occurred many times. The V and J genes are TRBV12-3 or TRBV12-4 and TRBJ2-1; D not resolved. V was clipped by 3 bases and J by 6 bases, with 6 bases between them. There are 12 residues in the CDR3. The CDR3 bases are TGTGCCAGCAGTTTGCCCTTCAATGAGCAGTTCTTC. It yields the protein CASSLPFNEQFF.

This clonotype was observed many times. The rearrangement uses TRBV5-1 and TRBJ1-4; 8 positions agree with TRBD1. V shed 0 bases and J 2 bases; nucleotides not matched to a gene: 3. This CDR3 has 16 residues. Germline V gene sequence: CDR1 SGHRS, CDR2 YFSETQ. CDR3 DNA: TGCGCCAGCAGCTTGGCCGGGACAGGTACTAATGAAAAACTGTTTTTT. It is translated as CASSLAGTGTNEKLFF.

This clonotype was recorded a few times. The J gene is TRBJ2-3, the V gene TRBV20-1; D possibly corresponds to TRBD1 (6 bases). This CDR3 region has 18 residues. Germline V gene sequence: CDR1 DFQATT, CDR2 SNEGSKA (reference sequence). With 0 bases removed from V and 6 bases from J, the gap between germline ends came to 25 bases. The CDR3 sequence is CSAREPSMAGEFIDTQYF. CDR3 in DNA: TGCAGTGCTAGAGAGCCTAGTATGGCAGGGGAGTTTATCGATACGCAGTATTTT.

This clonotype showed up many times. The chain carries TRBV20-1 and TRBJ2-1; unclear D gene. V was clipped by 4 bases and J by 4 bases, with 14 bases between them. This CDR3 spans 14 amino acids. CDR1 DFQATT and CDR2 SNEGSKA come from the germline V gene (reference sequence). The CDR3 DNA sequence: TGCAGTGCTACCCCTAGGGTTCCATACAATGAGCAGTTCTTC. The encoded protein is CSATPRVPYNEQFF.

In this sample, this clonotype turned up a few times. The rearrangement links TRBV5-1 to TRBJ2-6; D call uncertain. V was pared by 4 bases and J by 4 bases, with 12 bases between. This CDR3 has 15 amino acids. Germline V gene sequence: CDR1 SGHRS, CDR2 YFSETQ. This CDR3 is CASSPTVAGANVLTF. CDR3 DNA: TGCGCCAGCAGCCCCACAGTCGCAGGGGCCAACGTCCTGACTTTC.

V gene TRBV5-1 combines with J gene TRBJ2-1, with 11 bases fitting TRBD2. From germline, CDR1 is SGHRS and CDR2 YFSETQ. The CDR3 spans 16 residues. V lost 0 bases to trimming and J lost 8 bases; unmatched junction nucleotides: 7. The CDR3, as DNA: TGCGCCAGCAGCTTGGCGGCTAGCGGGAGGACGGATGAGCAGTTCTTC. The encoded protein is CASSLAASGRTDEQFF.

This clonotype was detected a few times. CDR3: CASSLAQDYGYTF. CDR3 in DNA: TGTGCCAGCAGCTTAGCGCAAGACTATGGCTACACCTTC. The chain links TRBV7-8 to TRBJ1-2, with D unresolved. The CDR3 spans 13 residues. The V end was cut by 0 bases, the J end by 3 bases, with 5 bases between. The V gene's germline CDR1 is SGHVS and CDR2 FQNEAQ.

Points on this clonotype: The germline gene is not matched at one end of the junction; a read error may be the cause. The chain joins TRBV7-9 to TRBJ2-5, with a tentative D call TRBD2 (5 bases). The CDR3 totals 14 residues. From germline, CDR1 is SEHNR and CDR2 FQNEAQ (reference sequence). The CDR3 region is CASSLVGIQENQYF. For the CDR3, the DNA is TGTGCCAGCAGCTTAGTCGGGATTCAAGAGAACCAGTACTTC.

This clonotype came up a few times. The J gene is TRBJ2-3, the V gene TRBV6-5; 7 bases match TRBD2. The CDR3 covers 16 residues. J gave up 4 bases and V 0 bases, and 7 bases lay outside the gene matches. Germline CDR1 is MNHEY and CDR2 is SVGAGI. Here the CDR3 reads CASSYSAGEGPDTQYF. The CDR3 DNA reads TGTGCCAGCAGTTACTCGGCGGGAGAGGGTCCAGATACGCAGTATTTT.

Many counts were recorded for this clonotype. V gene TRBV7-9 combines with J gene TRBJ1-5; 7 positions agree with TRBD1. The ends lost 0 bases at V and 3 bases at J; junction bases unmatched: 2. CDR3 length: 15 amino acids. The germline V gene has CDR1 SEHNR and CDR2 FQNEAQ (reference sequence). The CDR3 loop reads CASSLAGGPNQPQHF. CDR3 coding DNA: TGTGCCAGCAGCTTAGCAGGGGGCCCCAATCAGCCCCAGCATTTT.

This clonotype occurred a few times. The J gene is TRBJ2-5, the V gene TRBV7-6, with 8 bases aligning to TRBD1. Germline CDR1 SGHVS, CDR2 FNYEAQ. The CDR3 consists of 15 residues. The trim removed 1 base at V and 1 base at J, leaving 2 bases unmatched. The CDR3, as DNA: TGTGCCAGCAGCTTAGGGACAGGGCCCCAAGAGACCCAGTACTTC. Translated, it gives CASSLGTGPQETQYF.

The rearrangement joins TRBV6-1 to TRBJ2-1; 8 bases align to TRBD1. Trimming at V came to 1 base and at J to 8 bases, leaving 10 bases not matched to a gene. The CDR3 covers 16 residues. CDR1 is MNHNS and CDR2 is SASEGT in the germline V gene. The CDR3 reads CASSEDPDRGSYEQFF. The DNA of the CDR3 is TGTGCCAGCAGTGAAGATCCAGACAGGGGCTCTTATGAGCAGTTCTTC.

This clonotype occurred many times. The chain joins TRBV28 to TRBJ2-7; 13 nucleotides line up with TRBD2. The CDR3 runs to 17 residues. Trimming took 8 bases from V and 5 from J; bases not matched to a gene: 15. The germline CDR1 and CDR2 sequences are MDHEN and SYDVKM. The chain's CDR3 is CASGISGLAGETHEQYF. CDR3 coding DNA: TGTGCCAGCGGGATATCAGGACTAGCGGGAGAAACCCACGAGCAGTACTTC.

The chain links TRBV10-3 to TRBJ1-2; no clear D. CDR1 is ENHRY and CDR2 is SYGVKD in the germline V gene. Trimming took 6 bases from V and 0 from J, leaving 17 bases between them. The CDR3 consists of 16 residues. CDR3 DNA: TGTGCCATCAGAAGTCCTATACGAGATACTAACTATGGCTACACCTTC. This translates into CAIRSPIRDTNYGYTF.

This chain's CDR3 is CASSPIGDRVSQDQETQYF. CDR3 DNA: TGTGCCAGCAGCCCCATCGGGGACAGGGTCTCGCAGGACCAAGAGACCCAGTACTTC. This chain uses TRBV11-2 with TRBJ2-5; 9 nucleotides agree with TRBD1. This CDR3 comprises 19 residues. The V gene's germline CDR1 is SGHAT and CDR2 FQNNGV. The J segment lost 0 bases and the V segment lost 5 bases, leaving 16 bases of the junction unmatched.

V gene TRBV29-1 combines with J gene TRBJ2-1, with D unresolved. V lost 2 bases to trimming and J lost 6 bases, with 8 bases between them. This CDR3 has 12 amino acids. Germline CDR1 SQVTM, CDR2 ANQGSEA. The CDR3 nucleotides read TGCAGCGTTGAAAGGCAAACCAATGAGCAGTTCTTC. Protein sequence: CSVERQTNEQFF.

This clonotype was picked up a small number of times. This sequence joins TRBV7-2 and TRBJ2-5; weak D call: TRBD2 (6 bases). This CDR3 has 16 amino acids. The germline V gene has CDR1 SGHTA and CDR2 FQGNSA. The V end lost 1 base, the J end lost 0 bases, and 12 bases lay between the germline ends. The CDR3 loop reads CASSLVSRGNQETQYF. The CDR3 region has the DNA TGTGCCAGCAGCTTAGTTAGCCGGGGGAACCAAGAGACCCAGTACTTC.

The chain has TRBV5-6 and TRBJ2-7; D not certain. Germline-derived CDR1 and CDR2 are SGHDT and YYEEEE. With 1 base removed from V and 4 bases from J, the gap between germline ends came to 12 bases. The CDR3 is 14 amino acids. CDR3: CASSLLEQIYEQYF. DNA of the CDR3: TGTGCCAGCAGCTTGTTGGAGCAAATATACGAGCAGTACTTC.

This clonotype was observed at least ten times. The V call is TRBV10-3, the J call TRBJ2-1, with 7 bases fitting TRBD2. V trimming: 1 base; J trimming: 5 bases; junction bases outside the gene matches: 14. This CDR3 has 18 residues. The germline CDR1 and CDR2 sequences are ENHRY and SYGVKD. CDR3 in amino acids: CAISEYRLASLADNEQFF. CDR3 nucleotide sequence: TGTGCCATCAGTGAGTACCGACTAGCCTCACTGGCAGACAATGAGCAGTTCTTC.